This passage covers 6 T cell receptor beta chains from one sample sequenced in a study of T cells after yellow fever vaccination. MiXCR, applied by TCRdb to the 5' RACE reads, yields one record per CDR3 protein. The sample includes 450,000 to 550,000 distinct CDR3 sequences, 15% to 20% of them seen just once. Sequences were derived from PBMCs, sampled 15 days after the yellow fever booster vaccination. Receptor source: a man between 25 and 39 years old who received the YFV17D yellow fever vaccine.

This chain joins TRBV20-1 and TRBJ2-2; D may be TRBD1 (5 bases). The CDR3 is 15 amino acids. V lost 2 bases and J 3 bases, leaving 13 bases between the germline ends. Germline assignment: CDR1 DFQATT and CDR2 SNEGSKA (reference sequence). CDR3 sequence (DNA): TGCAGTGCTAGAACCCCGACAGATTACACCGGGGAGCTGTTTTTT. It encodes CSARTPTDYTGELFF.

This sequence joins TRBV20-1 and TRBJ2-7; D is uncertain. Germline assignment: CDR1 DFQATT and CDR2 SNEGSKA (reference sequence). V lost 0 bases, J lost 9 bases, and 21 bases lay in between. CDR3 length: 15 residues. CDR3 residues: CSARDPMVDPVGQYF. For the CDR3, the DNA is TGCAGTGCTAGAGATCCAATGGTTGACCCGGTGGGGCAGTACTTC.

This clonotype was found a few times. The chain is built from TRBV5-1 and TRBJ2-1; a possible D gene is TRBD1 (5 bases). CDR3 size: 12 residues. V lost 8 bases and J lost 2, with 8 bases in between. Germline CDR1 SGHRS, CDR2 YFSETQ. The chain's CDR3 is CASLGAYNEQFF. For the CDR3, the DNA is TGCGCCAGTCTAGGGGCCTACAATGAGCAGTTCTTC.

The chain recombines TRBV10-3 with TRBJ2-1, with D unresolved. The V end lost 6 bases, the J end lost 2 bases, and 17 bases lay between the germline ends. CDR1 is ENHRY and CDR2 is SYGVKD in the germline V gene. There are 16 residues in the CDR3. This chain's CDR3 is CAISPSGADTYNEQFF. The CDR3 nucleotides read TGTGCCATCAGCCCCAGTGGTGCGGATACCTACAATGAGCAGTTCTTC.

This clonotype was detected a few times. This rearrangement joins TRBV12-3 or TRBV12-4 to TRBJ1-5; 7 bases match TRBD1. V lost 7 bases and J lost 6; bases outside the gene matches: 6. The CDR3 sequence is 13 residues long. DNA for the CDR3: TGTGCCAGCACTCGGGACAGCGGTCAGCCCCAGCATTTT. It specifies CASTRDSGQPQHF.

This clonotype was counted a few times. CDR3 sequence reads: CASSLTTGGLNELFF. CDR3 nucleotide sequence: TGTGCCAGCAGCTTGACGACAGGGGGGTTGAACGAGCTGTTTTTT. The chain joins TRBV7-2 to TRBJ2-2; 9 nucleotides match TRBD1. V shed 3 bases and J 11 bases; nucleotides not matched to a gene: 10. CDR1 is SGHTA, CDR2 FQGNSA, per germline. The CDR3 spans 15 residues.